This T cell receptor (beta chain) originates from a study of PD-1 blockade in classical Hodgkin lymphoma. Study-wide points: Whoever responded completely had baseline diversity much like that seen in newly diagnosed patients. The authors have not defined what causes the repertoire differences, possibly disease activity or prior therapy. It was CD4+ TCR diversity, not CD8+, that rose significantly by C4D1.

No patient escaped relapse after autologous stem cell transplantation, and brentuximab vedotin exposure varied. This clone was found a few times. Its target is not known. The assay was immunoSEQ multiplex PCR, and TCRdb's table has in-frame clones only and misses some. Of some 25,000 clones listed, approximately 81% are singletons. Trimming left V 5 bases short and J 4 bases short, with 5 bases between. Germline assignment: CDR1 SEHNR and CDR2 FQNEAQ (reference sequence). CDR3 size: 11 residues. This sequence was found in a human donor with classical Hodgkin lymphoma. V is TRBV7-9 and J is TRBJ1-1; a possible D gene is TRBD1 (5 bases). The specimen comprised peripheral blood mononuclear cells (PBMCs), sampled before the second cycle of nivolumab. In DNA, the CDR3 is TGTGCCAGCAGCCAGGGCACTGAAGCTTTCTTT. Its protein is CASSQGTEAFF.